This is a list of T cell receptor beta chains from one sample in a study of chemoradiotherapy in HPV16-positive cancers. The assay was immunoSEQ multiplex PCR, and TCRdb's table has in-frame clones only and misses some. The table includes more than 20,000 clones, 86% detected once. Material: blood, obtained from a patient who underwent chemoradiotherapy. Every receptor here comes from a human donor with HPV-associated anogenital cancer. Each CDR3 is given with its conserved first and last residue. The D gene is left open where the match is weak. Expanded clones get a size class; other rows say once, few or many, or leave the size out.

abundance	d_gene	v_gene	j_gene	CDR3aa	CDR3nt
NA	NA	TRBV5-1	TRBJ2-2	CASSLGHRDTGELFF	TGCGCCAGCAGCTTGGGACACAGGGACACCGGGGAGCTGTTTTTT
NA	NA	TRBV5-1	TRBJ1-5	CASSLNGYSNQPQHF	TGCGCCAGCAGCTTGAACGGGTATAGCAATCAGCCCCAGCATTTT
few	NA	TRBV7-3	TRBJ2-7	CASSLNAGWVHEQYF	TGTGCCAGCAGCTTAAACGCAGGGTGGGTCCACGAGCAGTACTTC
NA	NA	TRBV27	TRBJ2-5	CASRPIRDWGRGETQYF	TGTGCCAGCAGACCGATCCGGGACTGGGGTAGGGGTGAGACCCAGTACTTC
NA	NA	TRBV5-1	TRBJ2-5	CASSLGRQETQYF	TGCGCCAGCAGCTTGGGGCGACAAGAGACCCAGTACTTC
NA	TRBD2	TRBV10-3	TRBJ2-3	CAISERAGGVDRTDTQYF	TGTGCCATCAGTGAGAGGGCGGGAGGAGTTGATCGCACAGATACGCAGTATTTT
once	NA	TRBV4-2	TRBJ2-2	CASSLLLLTGDNTGELFF	TGTGCCAGCAGTCTACTCCTCCTGACGGGGGACAACACCGGGGAGCTGTTTTTT
NA	TRBD2	TRBV30	TRBJ2-7	CAWTCSPGGAPYEQYF	TGTGCCTGGACCTGTAGTCCGGGGGGGGCGCCCTACGAGCAGTACTTC
NA	TRBD2	TRBV7-9	TRBJ2-1	CASGTSAARDNEQFF	TGTGCCAGCGGGACTAGCGCCGCCCGGGACAATGAGCAGTTCTTC
NA	NA	TRBV15	TRBJ2-2	CATSRGLANTGELFF	TGTGCCACCAGCAGGGGACTCGCGAACACCGGGGAGCTGTTTTTT
NA	TRBD1	TRBV5-1	TRBJ1-4	CASSLQGATTNEKLFF	TGCGCCAGCAGTTTACAGGGGGCCACGACTAATGAAAAACTGTTTTTT
NA	NA	TRBV11-2	TRBJ1-2	CASSPQVGPHGYTF	TGTGCCAGCAGCCCCCAAGTGGGCCCCCATGGCTACACCTTC
NA	NA	TRBV5-6	TRBJ1-1	CASRFGGAGTEAFF	TGTGCCAGCAGATTTGGGGGGGCGGGGACTGAAGCTTTCTTT
NA	NA	TRBV6-6	TRBJ2-4	CASGPENIQYF	TGTGCCAGTGGGCCAGAAAACATTCAGTACTTC
NA	NA	TRBV5-6	TRBJ2-5	CASSLRETQYF	TGTGCCAGCAGCTTGAGGGAGACCCAGTACTTC
NA	NA	TRBV11-2	TRBJ2-1	CASSFSGINEQFF	TGTGCCAGCAGCTTTAGTGGGATCAATGAGCAGTTCTTC
NA	NA	TRBV6-5	TRBJ2-7	CASSPARREQYF	TGTGCCAGCAGTCCGGCCCGGAGAGAGCAGTACTTC
NA	NA	TRBV12-5	TRBJ1-5	CASEQGGNQPQHF	TGTGCTAGTGAACAGGGCGGGAATCAGCCCCAGCATTTT
NA	TRBD2	TRBV4-1	TRBJ2-1	CASSHGRAGYLNEQFF	TGCGCCAGCAGCCACGGGCGAGCGGGGTATCTGAATGAGCAGTTCTTC
NA	NA	TRBV5-1	TRBJ1-4	CASSLGTEIGKLFF	TGCGCCAGCAGCTTGGGGACAGAGATTGGAAAACTGTTTTTT
NA	NA	TRBV30	TRBJ1-1	CAWSWPGEGTEAFF	TGTGCCTGGAGTTGGCCAGGGGAGGGCACTGAAGCTTTCTTT
NA	NA	TRBV7-6	TRBJ1-5	CASSSDGGNQPQHF	TGTGCCAGCAGCTCTGATGGCGGAAATCAGCCCCAGCATTTT
NA	NA	TRBV19	TRBJ1-1	CASSIDLPTEAFF	TGTGCCAGTAGTATAGATCTCCCCACTGAAGCTTTCTTT
NA	TRBD2	TRBV5-4	TRBJ2-2	CASSLKTSGGTGELFF	TGTGCCAGCAGCTTGAAGACTAGCGGAGGCACCGGGGAGCTGTTTTTT
few	NA	TRBV6-5	TRBJ1-5	CASSYSGQLGEPQHF	TGTGCCAGCAGTTACTCAGGCCAGCTAGGGGAGCCCCAGCATTTT
NA	NA	TRBV5-4	TRBJ1-1	CASSFGVVGSPEAFF	TGTGCCAGCAGCTTTGGGGTAGTGGGGAGCCCTGAAGCTTTCTTT
NA	TRBD1	TRBV27	TRBJ2-7	CASSLSPTGPYEQYF	TGTGCCAGCAGTTTGTCCCCGACAGGGCCCTACGAGCAGTACTTC
NA	TRBD1	TRBV25-1	TRBJ1-1	CASRGTANTEAFF	TGTGCCAGCAGGGGGACAGCGAACACTGAAGCTTTCTTT
NA	TRBD1	TRBV7-2	TRBJ1-3	CASSPTGSRNTIYF	TGTGCCAGCAGCCCGACAGGGTCTAGAAACACCATATATTTT
NA	TRBD2	TRBV12-5	TRBJ2-1	CASGLGTSGTGSYNEQFF	TGTGCTAGTGGTTTAGGGACTAGCGGGACCGGCTCCTACAATGAGCAGTTCTTC
NA	NA	TRBV30	TRBJ2-7	CAWTAPSTYEQYF	TGTGCCTGGACCGCCCCGTCCACCTACGAGCAGTACTTC
NA	NA	TRBV7-2	TRBJ2-3	CASSVLGDTQYF	TGTGCCAGCAGCGTCTTGGGGGATACGCAGTATTTT
NA	NA	TRBV29-1	TRBJ2-7	CSAGLRPGEQYF	TGCAGCGCTGGGCTGAGACCCGGCGAGCAGTACTTC
NA	NA	TRBV29-1	TRBJ2-7	CSAARDSAEYF	TGCAGCGCCGCCCGGGACTCCGCTGAGTACTTC
NA	TRBD2	TRBV7-9	TRBJ2-3	CASSAQSGTSGTDTQYF	TGTGCCAGCAGCGCCCAGTCCGGGACTAGCGGCACAGATACGCAGTATTTT
NA	NA	TRBV7-8	TRBJ1-2	CASSLRNYGYTF	TGTGCCAGCAGCTTAAGAAACTATGGCTACACCTTC
NA	NA	TRBV5-6	TRBJ2-1	CASSSGSRNEQFF	TGTGCCAGCAGTTCCGGGAGTCGCAATGAGCAGTTCTTC
once	TRBD1	TRBV9	TRBJ1-5	CASSPTGEGSGQPQHF	TGTGCCAGCAGCCCGACAGGGGAGGGTTCAGGGCAGCCCCAGCATTTT
NA	NA	TRBV7-2	TRBJ1-5	CASSFLGQPQHF	TGTGCCAGCAGCTTCCTAGGTCAGCCCCAGCATTTT
NA	TRBD2	TRBV19	TRBJ2-1	CASSIDITPAAGGDEQFF	TGTGCCAGTAGTATAGATATTACTCCAGCAGCGGGAGGGGATGAGCAGTTCTTC
NA	TRBD1	TRBV6-5	TRBJ2-1	CASHGQGLVNEQFF	TGTGCCAGCCACGGACAGGGGTTGGTCAATGAGCAGTTCTTC